This T cell receptor beta chain was recorded in a study of blood T cell repertoires in COVID-19. As for the study in general: Cohort 3 donors were reported recovered after two negative PCRs, clearance, or symptom resolution.

This CDR3 has 15 residues. Per the germline V gene, CDR1 is SEHNR and CDR2 is FQNEAQ (reference sequence). V was clipped by 5 bases and J by 2 bases, with 15 bases between them. Some clones are missing from TCRdb's copy, which holds only in-frame ones; the method was immunoSEQ multiplex PCR. Of hundreds of thousands of clones detected, about 90% appear once; the ten largest clones hold about 3.1%. The chain carries TRBV7-9 and TRBJ1-2; D call uncertain. The source of this sequence is a woman aged 45-60 years in a cohort exposed to, infected with or recovered from COVID-19 (not recorded which). Sample: PBMCs or T cells enriched from blood (not recorded which). The CDR3 DNA is TGTGCCAGCAGCACCAATCAGGTGCCCAACTATGGCTACACCTTC. Translation: CASSTNQVPNYGYTF.